Below, 23 T cell receptor beta chains from the same sample are listed, as sequenced in a study of T-cell memory formation after mild COVID-19. TCRdb re-called the 5' RACE reads with MiXCR, one entry per CDR3 protein. The sample has 200,000 or so distinct CDR3 sequences, around 9.5% seen once. The sequencing input was PBMCs or a T cell subset sorted from them (not recorded which). The receptors here all came from a man aged 18 to 30 who had mild COVID-19 (a few samples of this study predate the infection). Cell type and time point are not known.

V and J are TRBV7-2 and TRBJ2-5, with 8 bases that match TRBD1. Germline V gene sequence: CDR1 SGHTA, CDR2 FQGNSA. The CDR3 is 13 amino acids. Losses at the gene ends were 8 bases for V and 4 bases for J; bases not matched to a gene: 6. In nucleotides, the CDR3 is TGTGCCAGCCGGTCCAGGGGGCCAGAGACCCAGTACTTC. As protein: CASRSRGPETQYF.

The rearrangement links TRBV19 to TRBJ1-5; D not certain. The V and J ends lost 0 bases and 7 bases respectively, with 7 bases between them. CDR1 and CDR2 from the germline V gene are LNHDA and SQIVND (reference sequence). This CDR3 comprises 13 residues. CDR3 sequence reads: CASSIDGQQPQHF. For the CDR3, the DNA is TGTGCCAGTAGTATAGATGGGCAGCAGCCCCAGCATTTT. The whole variable domain, remainder taken from reference TRBV19 and TRBJ1-5, is DGGITQSPKYLFRKEGQNVTLSCEQNLNHDAMYWYRQDPGQGLRLIYYSQIVNDFQKGDIAEGYSVSREKKESFPLTVTSAQKNPTAFYLCASSIDGQQPQHFGDGTRLSIL.

The chain carries TRBV28 and TRBJ1-6; 12 positions agree with TRBD1. The CDR3 sequence is 14 residues long. Germline CDR1 MDHEN, CDR2 SYDVKM. The V gene end was trimmed by 7 bases and the J gene end by 9 bases; junction bases not matched to a gene: 4. CDR3 in amino acids: CASNPGQGASPLHF. In DNA form, the CDR3 reads TGTGCCAGCAATCCGGGACAGGGGGCTTCACCCCTCCACTTT.

The chain is built from TRBV12-3 or TRBV12-4 and TRBJ2-1; possibly TRBD1 for D (5 bases). The V and J ends lost 6 bases and 0 bases respectively, with 9 bases between them. The CDR3 contains 14 residues. The CDR3 sequence: CASRRQSSYNEQFF. The CDR3 DNA reads TGTGCCAGCAGACGACAGAGCTCCTACAATGAGCAGTTCTTC.

This clonotype was seen ten or more times. The V call is TRBV2, the J call TRBJ2-1; D possibly uses TRBD1 or TRBD2 (6 bases each). The CDR3 length is 15 residues. Germline-derived CDR1 and CDR2 are SNHLY and FYNNEI. With 3 bases removed from V and 4 bases from J, the gap between germline ends came to 13 bases. As DNA, the CDR3 is TGTGCCAGCAGTGACTCCGGGGGCGGTTACAATGAGCAGTTCTTC. It yields the protein CASSDSGGGYNEQFF.

This clonotype has a handful of counts. The chain combines TRBV5-1 with TRBJ2-2; TRBD2 aligns across 9 bases. CDR1 and CDR2 (germline): SGHRS, YFSETQ. Trimming removed 5 bases from V and 6 bases from J; junction bases left unmatched: 17. This CDR3 is built from 18 residues. The CDR3 region is CASSSPDGGGARAGELFF. For the CDR3, the DNA is TGCGCCAGCAGTTCCCCCGATGGCGGGGGGGCGAGAGCCGGGGAGCTGTTTTTT.

The V gene is TRBV12-3 or TRBV12-4, the J gene TRBJ2-5; D ambiguous. The tail of the sequence fits TRBJ2-7 better, so the J call may be wrong. The CDR3 contains 13 residues. The CDR3 nucleotides read TGTGCCAGCAGTTTTGGTCCCACCTACGAGCAGTACTTC. Its protein product is CASSFGPTYEQYF.

The table lists this clonotype with a few counts. The chain is built from TRBV5-1 and TRBJ2-3; 7 nucleotides line up with TRBD1. The V and J ends lost 3 bases and 2 bases, in that order; junction bases with no gene match: 3. Germline V lookup: CDR1 SGHRS, CDR2 YFSETQ. This CDR3 has 14 amino acids. CDR3 protein: CASSSGTDTDTQYF. CDR3 DNA: TGCGCCAGCAGCTCCGGGACAGACACAGATACGCAGTATTTT.

Many counts were recorded for this clonotype. The chain uses TRBV7-9 and TRBJ2-7; tentatively, D is TRBD2 (5 bases). The ends were cut back, 3 bases at V and 1 base at J, with 10 bases in the middle. CDR3 length: 14 amino acids. Germline assignment: CDR1 SEHNR and CDR2 FQNEAQ (reference sequence). The CDR3 region is CASSLSGGSYEQYV. For the CDR3, the DNA is TGTGCCAGCAGCTTGTCTGGCGGGTCCTACGAGCAGTACGTC.

This clonotype came up a few times. The CDR3 sequence is CASREQGIQFF. CDR3 in DNA: TGTGCCAGCAGGGAACAGGGTATTCAGTTCTTC. The chain recombines TRBV2 with TRBJ2-1; maybe TRBD1 (6 bases). Trimming took off 6 bases at V and 13 bases at J, with 13 bases between the two ends. Germline CDR1 is SNHLY and CDR2 is FYNNEI. The CDR3 contains 11 residues.

The chain has TRBV11-2 and TRBJ1-2, with D tentatively TRBD1 (5 bases). Germline lookup yields CDR1 SGHAT and CDR2 FQNNGV. V lost 0 bases and J 6 bases, leaving 11 bases between the germline ends. This CDR3 has 14 amino acids. CDR3 amino acids: CASSLDHGGDGYTF. The CDR3 nucleotides are TGTGCCAGCAGCTTAGATCATGGGGGGGATGGCTACACCTTC.

This clonotype came up many times. The V and J genes are TRBV12-3 or TRBV12-4 and TRBJ2-5; D gene uncertain. Trimming pared 6 bases from V and 5 bases from J, leaving 7 bases between. The length of the CDR3 is 11 residues. The CDR3 region has the DNA TGTGCCAGCAGCTTAAGTGAGACCCAGTACTTC. Translating gives CASSLSETQYF.

This clonotype has a handful of counts. This rearrangement joins TRBV28 to TRBJ2-3; the match to TRBD2 covers 7 bases. The germline V gene encodes CDR1 MDHEN and CDR2 SYDVKM. J was trimmed by 4 bases and V by 6 bases; bases with no gene match: 4. The CDR3 totals 13 residues. CDR3 loop: CASRGGVPDTQYF. For the CDR3, the DNA is TGTGCCAGCAGGGGGGGGGTCCCAGATACGCAGTATTTT.

This clonotype was seen only a few times. The rearrangement uses TRBV12-3 or TRBV12-4 and TRBJ1-1, with 7 bases aligning to TRBD1. The CDR3 covers 13 residues. J gave up 12 bases and V 3 bases, and 10 bases lay outside the gene matches. The CDR3 coding sequence is TGTGCCAGCAGTTTGGGTAGGGGGCGCGGAACTTTCTTT. It specifies CASSLGRGRGTFF.

V gene TRBV5-4 combines with J gene TRBJ2-1; no firm D call. Trimming shortened V by 0 bases and J by 0 bases, and 7 bases separated the two germline ends. The V gene's germline CDR1 is SGHNT and CDR2 YYREEE (reference sequence). This CDR3 is built from 15 residues. The CDR3, as DNA: TGTGCCAGCAGCTTGGCGCCCAGCTCCTACAATGAGCAGTTCTTC. This encodes CASSLAPSSYNEQFF.

CDR3: CASSRLQGEQYF. The CDR3 DNA reads as TGTGCCAGCTCACGCCTACAGGGAGAGCAGTACTTC. The genes are TRBV18 and TRBJ2-7; weak D call: TRBD1 (6 bases). CDR1 is KGHSH, CDR2 LQKENI, per germline. The V gene lost 4 bases and the J gene lost 7 bases, with 11 bases spanning the gap. The CDR3 consists of 12 residues.

This clonotype was recorded at least ten times. The V and J genes are TRBV6-5 and TRBJ2-2; TRBD2 aligns across 9 bases. With 2 bases clipped from V and 2 bases from J, the junction kept 9 bases outside the gene matches. Germline CDR1 reads MNHEY; CDR2 reads SVGAGI. The CDR3 is made up of 18 amino acids. The chain's CDR3 is CASSYRQSSGTNTGELFF. The CDR3 nucleotides are TGTGCCAGCAGTTACAGACAGTCTAGCGGGACCAACACCGGGGAGCTGTTTTTT.

The chain links TRBV10-2 to TRBJ2-7; 13 nucleotides align to TRBD2. The CDR3 spans 16 residues. V shed 8 bases, J shed 3 bases, and the junction held 10 bases outside the gene matches. Germline CDR1 reads WSHSY; CDR2 reads SAAADI. CDR3 sequence (DNA): TGCGCCAGCCTTGATTGGGGACTAGCGGGGAACTACGAGCAGTACTTC. Translation gives CASLDWGLAGNYEQYF.

This clonotype was observed at least ten times. V is TRBV5-6 and J is TRBJ1-2; D gene ambiguous. CDR3 length equals 12 residues. Germline V CDR1 and CDR2: SGHDT, YYEEEE. V was clipped by 0 bases and J by 6 bases, with 6 bases between them. The CDR3 bases are TGTGCCAGCAGCTTGGGTGGAGATGGCTACACCTTC. Its protein is CASSLGGDGYTF.

This clonotype was detected only a few times. The genes are TRBV18 and TRBJ1-5; a weak D match, TRBD1 (6 bases). This CDR3 has 16 residues. V was cut by 2 bases and J by 1 base, with 12 bases left in between. The germline V gene has CDR1 KGHSH and CDR2 LQKENI. CDR3 region: CASSPTGTWSNQPQHF. In DNA form, the CDR3 reads TGTGCCAGCTCACCAACAGGGACATGGAGCAATCAGCCCCAGCATTTT. The full variable domain, its missing parts supplied by reference TRBV18 and TRBJ1-5, is NAGVMQNPRHLVRRRGQEARLRCSPMKGHSHVYWYRQLPEEGLKFMVYLQKENIIDESGMPKERFSAEFPKEGPSILRIQQVVRGDSAAYFCASSPTGTWSNQPQHFGDGTRLSIL.

The chain is built from TRBV7-2 and TRBJ1-4; TRBD1 agrees at 9 bases. V trimming: 4 bases; J trimming: 9 bases; junction bases outside the gene matches: 6. Germline CDR1 is SGHTA and CDR2 is FQGNSA. The CDR3 extends over 14 amino acids. The CDR3 nucleotides read TGTGCCAGCAGCTCGGGACAGGGAGGAAAAAAACTGTTTTTT. This gives the protein CASSSGQGGKKLFF.

This clonotype showed up many times. This sequence joins TRBV7-9 and TRBJ2-7; D tentatively fits TRBD1 or TRBD2 (6 bases each). Germline V gene lookup returns CDR1 SEHNR and CDR2 FQNEAQ (reference sequence). V lost 5 bases and J 7 bases, leaving 18 bases between the germline ends. The CDR3 covers 14 residues. The CDR3 DNA sequence: TGTGCCAGCAGCCGCGAAGGGGGGATAGGGGAGCAGTACGTC. It yields the protein CASSREGGIGEQYV.

This chain joins TRBV9 and TRBJ1-6, with unresolved D. Germline V gene sequence: CDR1 SGDLS, CDR2 YYNGEE. The CDR3 spans 12 residues. V was shortened by 0 bases and J by 10 bases, with 5 bases between the two germline ends. This CDR3 is CASSVAQSPLHF. The CDR3 DNA reads as TGTGCCAGCAGCGTAGCTCAGTCACCCCTCCACTTT.